This TCR beta chain was sequenced during a study of cytomegalovirus exposure and HLA in healthy donors. Whole-study context: In a later analysis, the roughly 130 validation repertoires were reported to have used the same platform as the approximately 690 first-cohort repertoires.

Germline V lookup: CDR1 LNHDA, CDR2 SQIVND (reference sequence). The V end lost 7 bases, the J end lost 0 bases, and 13 bases lay between the germline ends. The CDR3 extends over 15 amino acids. The approximately 120-subject validation cohort, separate from the roughly 670-subject first cohort, included the donors. This clone has a handful of counts. Its specificity is not known. The study's findings and limits: As confirmed in vitro, a few CMV-associated chains were specific for CMV antigens. Reportedly, diagnosis of cytomegalovirus status by the classifier showed high specificity and sensitivity.

Profiling relied on immunoSEQ multiplex PCR, and the TCRdb table lists in-frame clones only, not all of them. The sample lists 100,000 to 150,000 clones; around 94% were seen once. The rearrangement uses TRBV19 and TRBJ1-5; maybe TRBD1 (5 bases). The sequencing sample was made of PBMCs. This sequence was found in a woman between 18 and 30 years old in good health and CMV-seronegative. CDR3 sequence (DNA): TGTGCCAGTACCAAATGGGGGGATAGCAATCAGCCCCAGCATTTT. Translated, it gives CASTKWGDSNQPQHF. The full variable domain, in which reference TRBV19 and TRBJ1-5 provide the parts outside the CDR3, is DGGITQSPKYLFRKEGQNVTLSCEQNLNHDAMYWYRQDPGQGLRLIYYSQIVNDFQKGDIAEGYSVSREKKESFPLTVTSAQKNPTAFYLCASTKWGDSNQPQHFGDGTRLSIL.